This T cell receptor (beta chain) derives from a study of blood T cell repertoires in COVID-19. Study context: Sites in the United States, Italy and Spain provided acute and convalescent COVID-19 samples. T cells, B-cell-depleted T cells, or PBMCs provided the cDNA or gDNA that served as material.

CDR3 length equals 13 residues. Trimming pared 4 bases from V and 11 bases from J, leaving 17 bases between. CDR1 and CDR2 from the germline V gene are LGHDT and YNNKEL (reference sequence). Per the authors' pipeline: It was from reference gene primer amplification that nucleated cell counts were estimated. Some clones are missing from TCRdb's copy, which holds only in-frame ones; the method was immunoSEQ multiplex PCR. That table supplies the V and J calls and clone size; D and trimming were determined from the DNA. The table has over 250,000 clones, approximately 85% seen once. Material for sequencing was peripheral blood. The origin of this receptor is a woman in her seventies with acute or convalescent COVID-19. The rearrangement links TRBV3-1 (or the pseudogene TRBV3-2) to TRBJ1-1; D is unresolved. The CDR3, as DNA: TGTGCCAGCAGCCCCGACGAAAAGGTAGCGGCTTTCTTT. It specifies CASSPDEKVAAFF.